This T cell receptor beta chain was identified during a study of blood T cell repertoires in COVID-19. Study-wide context: The United States, Italy and Spain were the sources of the acute and convalescent COVID-19 samples. Sources were T cells, B-cell-depleted T cells, or PBMCs; the material itself was cDNA or gDNA.

Methods used by the authors: Counts of nucleated cells, estimated from reference gene primer amplification, were obtained. Sequencing used immunoSEQ multiplex PCR; TCRdb keeps in-frame clones, though not all of them. V, J and clone size are those of that table, while D and trimming were read from the DNA. The sample records a few hundred thousand clones, 89% being singletons. CDR3 length: 15 amino acids. Germline-derived CDR1 and CDR2 are SGHRS and YFSETQ. V dropped 3 bases and J dropped 7; count of bases not matched to a gene: 9. This TCR derives from a man aged 35 to 55 with acute or convalescent COVID-19. The source material was peripheral blood. This chain uses TRBV5-1 with TRBJ1-4, with 7 bases matching TRBD1. For the CDR3, the DNA is TGCGCCAGCAGCTGGGCCGGGACAGCGAGTGAAAAACTGTTTTTT. Translation gives CASSWAGTASEKLFF.